The rows below give T cell receptor beta chains drawn from one sample of a study of tumor-infiltrating lymphocytes in localized non-small cell lung cancer. Sequencing was performed with immunoSEQ multiplex PCR; in TCRdb, only in-frame clones are kept and a portion is missing. Of 10,000 to 15,000 clones listed, roughly 80% are singletons. The sequenced sample consisted of uninvolved lung tissue not adjacent to the tumor. These receptors all come from a human donor with non-small cell lung cancer. The CDR3 runs from the conserved cysteine through the conserved F or W. D genes are given only for firm matches. Some rows mark clone size as missing; the rest say once, few, many or name a class of expanded clone.

d_call: NA
clone_size: NA
v_call: TRBV5-1
j_call: TRBJ2-7
cdr3_aa: CASSLWTEAYEQYF
cdr3_nt: TGCGCCAGCAGCTTATGGACAGAGGCCTACGAGCAGTACTTC

d_call: TRBD2
clone_size: once
v_call: TRBV5-5
j_call: TRBJ2-2
cdr3_aa: CASSLRLAEYTGELFF
cdr3_nt: TGTGCCAGCAGCTTACGACTAGCCGAATACACCGGGGAGCTGTTTTTT

d_call: NA
clone_size: NA
v_call: TRBV19
j_call: TRBJ2-1
cdr3_aa: CASSRGYGEQFF
cdr3_nt: TGTGCCAGTAGTAGGGGGTACGGTGAGCAGTTCTTC

d_call: NA
clone_size: NA
v_call: TRBV5-6
j_call: TRBJ2-1
cdr3_aa: CASSAAWTEFPNEQFF
cdr3_nt: TGTGCCAGCAGCGCTGCCTGGACAGAGTTTCCCAATGAGCAGTTCTTC

d_call: TRBD2
clone_size: once
v_call: TRBV5-6
j_call: TRBJ2-1
cdr3_aa: CASSWDGGAFYNEQFF
cdr3_nt: TGTGCCAGCAGCTGGGACGGGGGGGCTTTCTACAATGAGCAGTTCTTC

d_call: TRBD1
clone_size: NA
v_call: TRBV4-1
j_call: TRBJ1-4
cdr3_aa: CASSPRTGRGEKLFF
cdr3_nt: TGCGCCAGCAGCCCCCGGACAGGGCGTGGTGAAAAACTGTTTTTT

d_call: NA
clone_size: NA
v_call: TRBV15
j_call: TRBJ1-2
cdr3_aa: CATSRSGGRVFDGYTF
cdr3_nt: TGTGCCACCAGCCGCTCCGGGGGCAGGGTTTTCGATGGCTACACCTTC

d_call: NA
clone_size: NA
v_call: TRBV4-3
j_call: TRBJ2-2
cdr3_aa: CASSHSRTAQNTGELFF
cdr3_nt: TGCGCCAGCAGCCATTCCCGGACAGCACAGAACACCGGGGAGCTGTTTTTT

d_call: NA
clone_size: NA
v_call: TRBV7-9
j_call: TRBJ1-4
cdr3_aa: CASTQGVGTNEKLFF
cdr3_nt: TGTGCCAGCACTCAGGGAGTGGGAACTAATGAAAAACTGTTTTTT

d_call: NA
clone_size: NA
v_call: TRBV7-8
j_call: TRBJ1-6
cdr3_aa: CASSLRPQQIYNSPLHF
cdr3_nt: TGTGCCAGCAGCCTTAGGCCCCAACAGATCTATAATTCACCCCTCCACTTT

d_call: TRBD2
clone_size: NA
v_call: TRBV4-3
j_call: TRBJ2-1
cdr3_aa: CASSQAPGTSGTSIGQFF
cdr3_nt: TGCGCCAGCAGCCAAGCCCCCGGGACTAGCGGGACAAGCATAGGGCAGTTCTTC

d_call: TRBD2
clone_size: few
v_call: TRBV10-2
j_call: TRBJ2-7
cdr3_aa: CASSSLASSGGASLWDEQYF
cdr3_nt: TGCGCCAGCTCGTCCCTCGCGTCTAGCGGGGGGGCCTCGCTATGGGACGAGCAGTACTTC

d_call: NA
clone_size: NA
v_call: TRBV7-8
j_call: TRBJ2-7
cdr3_aa: CASSLGVFKGEQYF
cdr3_nt: TGTGCCAGCAGCTTAGGTGTATTCAAAGGCGAGCAGTACTTC

d_call: NA
clone_size: NA
v_call: TRBV7-2
j_call: TRBJ1-4
cdr3_aa: CASSRRAINEKLFF
cdr3_nt: TGTGCCAGCAGCCGCCGGGCCATTAATGAAAAACTGTTTTTT

d_call: NA
clone_size: NA
v_call: TRBV7-6
j_call: TRBJ2-1
cdr3_aa: CASSLPGELLEQFF
cdr3_nt: TGTGCCAGCAGCTTGCCGGGGGAGCTGCTTGAGCAGTTCTTC